These T cell receptor beta chains were read from a single sample in a study of blood T cell repertoires in COVID-19. Profiled with immunoSEQ multiplex PCR; TCRdb holds only in-frame clones, not every one. This sample carries roughly 330,000 clones, more than 70% of them seen once, and the ten largest clones take about 5.2%. The sequencing sample was made of PBMCs or T cells enriched from blood (not recorded which). These receptors were taken from a woman aged 25 to 39 who had recovered from COVID-19. CDR3s include the opening cysteine and the closing phenylalanine or tryptophan. Fields, in order: clone size, J gene, V gene, CDR3 protein. Expanded clones get a size class; other rows say once, few or many, or leave the size out.

once	TRBJ2-7	TRBV5-5	CASSLEGASYEQYF
-	TRBJ1-1	TRBV6-1	CASSEYRGTEAFF
-	TRBJ1-1	TRBV6-2/TRBV6-3	CASSSSTGVNTEAFF
-	TRBJ2-7	TRBV6-1	CASSRTRESEQYF
-	TRBJ1-3	TRBV28	CASSWDFSGNTIYF
-	TRBJ2-1	TRBV10-3	CAIRGPNEQFF
few	TRBJ1-5	TRBV28	CASSLGQYSNQPQHF
-	TRBJ2-3	TRBV9	CASSGLGEDTQYF
once	TRBJ2-3	TRBV7-8	CASSPQGRAPDTQYF
-	TRBJ1-1	TRBV30	CAWRGGEFGGAFF
-	TRBJ1-2	TRBV7-8	CASSSRAPKTNGYTF
-	TRBJ2-7	TRBV29-1	CSVVGRPGSSYEQYF
-	TRBJ2-3	TRBV7-6	CASSLRGGLAGTISTDTQYF
-	TRBJ2-1	TRBV7-9	CASSRSNEQFF
-	TRBJ2-3	TRBV19	CASSETGTDTQYF
-	TRBJ1-1	TRBV5-6	CASSFWQGANTEAFF
-	TRBJ2-5	TRBV5-6	CASSAGQGGGQETQYF
-	TRBJ2-5	TRBV3-1/TRBV3-2	CASSHFSGGARETQYF
-	TRBJ1-2	TRBV20-1	CSAGRGYTF
-	TRBJ1-1	TRBV10-1	CASSQGPLTEAFF
once	TRBJ2-3	TRBV6-5	CASRQAGGTDTQYF
-	TRBJ1-6	TRBV7-2	CASSEDRGLGSPLHF
-	TRBJ1-4	TRBV5-6	CASSLGRANEKLFF
-	TRBJ1-2	TRBV29-1	CSVGRGTGDGYTF